This T cell receptor (beta chain) was recorded in a study of spatial heterogeneity in lung cancer. At the level of the study: Sequenced follow-up PBMC samples came a median of roughly two years after resection, where available.

In this sample, this clonotype turned up a few times. TCR cDNA molecules were tagged individually, and each one carried a unique molecular identifier. Using its own MiXCR run on the 5' RACE reads, TCRdb lists one record per CDR3 protein. Of some 120,000 distinct CDR3 sequences listed, 10% to 15% are singletons. Stated time point: blood at routine non-recurrence follow-up after resection. Whole RNA was taken from tumor, nontumor lung or frozen PBMC; it was then sequenced unsorted. CDR1 SGHRS and CDR2 YFSETQ come from the germline V gene. Trimming took 4 bases from V and 0 from J, leaving 8 bases between them. This CDR3 comprises 15 residues.

The chain is built from TRBV5-1 and TRBJ2-6; no clear D gene. Source: PBMCs, taken at follow-up. The receptor's source is a male donor with early-stage non-small cell lung cancer. The CDR3 reads CASSDLISGANVLTF. The CDR3 DNA is TGCGCCAGCAGCGACCTAATCTCTGGGGCCAACGTCCTGACTTTC.